This TCR beta chain comes out of a study of shared clonotypes between healthy human individuals. General study findings and limits: Between a handful of donors, naive CD4 clonotypes were shared at a level of around 4.8%. Few donors restricted represented genetic and exposure-history diversity.

In regard to this clone: Its antigen is currently unknown.

CD8 cells regarded as naive lacked CD45RO, were positively chosen for CCR7, and omitted terminally differentiated effector memory CD45RA+ cells. The CDR3 consists of 14 residues. The V gene's germline CDR1 is SQVTM and CDR2 ANQGSEA. The ends were cut back, 6 bases at V and 0 bases at J, with 15 bases in the middle. Assay used: immunoSEQ multiplex PCR; TCRdb lists only in-frame clones, some missing. The table lists under 600,000 clones, about 98% of them singletons. The TCR comes from a man under 40 in good health. The sequenced sample consisted of naive CD8+ T cells sorted from blood. The rearrangement joins TRBV29-1 to TRBJ2-7; the D call may be TRBD1 or TRBD2 (5 bases each). In nucleotides, the CDR3 is TGCAGCGTACGGGGCCCCAGGAGCTCCTACGAGCAGTACTTC. Translated, it gives CSVRGPRSSYEQYF.